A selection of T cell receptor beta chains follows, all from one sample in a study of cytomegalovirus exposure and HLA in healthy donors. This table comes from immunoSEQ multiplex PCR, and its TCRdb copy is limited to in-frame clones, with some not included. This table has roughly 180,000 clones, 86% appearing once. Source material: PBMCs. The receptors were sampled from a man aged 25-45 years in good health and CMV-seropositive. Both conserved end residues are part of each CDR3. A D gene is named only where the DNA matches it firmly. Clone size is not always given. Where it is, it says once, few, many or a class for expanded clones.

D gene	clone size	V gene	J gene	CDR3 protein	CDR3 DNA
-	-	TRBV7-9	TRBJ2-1	CASSPNGEQFF	TGTGCCAGCAGCCCCAATGGGGAGCAGTTCTTC
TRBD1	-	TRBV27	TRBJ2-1	CASSATGTREQFF	TGTGCCAGCAGTGCGACAGGGACGCGTGAGCAGTTCTTC
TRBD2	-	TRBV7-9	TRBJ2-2	CASTVSGRGRTGELFF	TGTGCCAGCACCGTTAGCGGGAGGGGGCGCACCGGGGAGCTGTTTTTT
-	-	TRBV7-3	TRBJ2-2	CASSSGNGELFF	TGTGCCAGCAGCTCCGGAAACGGGGAGCTGTTTTTT
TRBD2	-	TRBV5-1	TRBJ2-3	CASSLGTSGRGGTDTQYF	TGCGCCAGCAGCCTCGGGACTAGCGGGAGAGGGGGCACAGATACGCAGTATTTT
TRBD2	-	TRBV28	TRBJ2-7	CASSPPRGGGGDEQYF	TGTGCCAGCAGCCCCCCCCGGGGGGGCGGAGGGGACGAGCAGTACTTC
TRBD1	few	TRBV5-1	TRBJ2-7	CASSSDRSSYEQYF	TGCGCCAGCAGCTCGGACAGGAGCTCCTACGAGCAGTACTTC
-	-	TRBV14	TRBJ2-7	CASSILSGEQYF	TGTGCCAGCAGCATACTTTCTGGCGAGCAGTACTTC
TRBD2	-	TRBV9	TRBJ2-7	CASSPGGGNEQYF	TGTGCCAGCAGCCCGGGGGGGGGCAACGAGCAGTACTTC
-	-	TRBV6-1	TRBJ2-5	CASKKGQETQYF	TGTGCCAGCAAAAAGGGCCAAGAGACCCAGTACTTC
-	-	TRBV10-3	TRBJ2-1	CAISERQGFVDNEQFF	TGTGCCATCAGTGAACGTCAGGGGTTTGTGGACAATGAGCAGTTCTTC
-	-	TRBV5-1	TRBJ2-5	CASRGAETQYF	TGCGCCAGCCGCGGGGCGGAGACCCAGTACTTC
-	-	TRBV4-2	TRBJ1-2	CASSPSTGPGGYGYTF	TGTGCCAGCAGCCCCTCGACAGGCCCAGGAGGCTATGGCTACACCTTC
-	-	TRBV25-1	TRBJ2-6	CASSEGHRWGSGANVLTF	TGTGCCAGCAGTGAAGGGCATAGGTGGGGCTCTGGGGCCAACGTCCTGACTTTC
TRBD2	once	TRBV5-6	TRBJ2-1	CASSLAPAGVAYEQFF	TGTGCCAGCAGCTTGGCCCCAGCGGGAGTAGCGTATGAGCAGTTCTTC
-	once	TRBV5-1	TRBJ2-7	CASSSDGRFETAVSYEQYF	TGCGCCAGCAGCTCAGACGGAAGATTCGAAACGGCGGTCTCCTACGAGCAGTACTTC
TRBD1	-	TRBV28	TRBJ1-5	CASYNRGRGPQHF	TGTGCCAGCTATAACAGGGGGCGTGGGCCCCAGCATTTT
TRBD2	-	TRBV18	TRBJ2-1	CASSPSAGAPLYNEQFF	TGTGCCAGCTCACCATCGGCGGGAGCCCCCCTATACAATGAGCAGTTCTTC
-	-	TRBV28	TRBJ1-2	CASSFWNYGYTF	TGTGCCAGCAGTTTTTGGAACTATGGCTACACCTTC
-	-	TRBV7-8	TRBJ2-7	CASSLRRELRDEQYF	TGTGCCAGCAGCTTAAGGAGGGAGCTGAGGGACGAGCAGTACTTC
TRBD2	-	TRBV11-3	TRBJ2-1	CASSLDSGLAGFYNEQFF	TGTGCCAGCAGCTTAGATTCTGGACTAGCGGGATTCTACAATGAGCAGTTCTTC
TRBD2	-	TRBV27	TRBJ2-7	CASRVSGILYF	TGTGCCAGCAGGGTTAGCGGGATCTTGTACTTC
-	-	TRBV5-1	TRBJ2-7	CASSFGAGLSYEQYF	TGCGCCAGCAGCTTCGGTGCGGGCTTGTCCTACGAGCAGTACTTC